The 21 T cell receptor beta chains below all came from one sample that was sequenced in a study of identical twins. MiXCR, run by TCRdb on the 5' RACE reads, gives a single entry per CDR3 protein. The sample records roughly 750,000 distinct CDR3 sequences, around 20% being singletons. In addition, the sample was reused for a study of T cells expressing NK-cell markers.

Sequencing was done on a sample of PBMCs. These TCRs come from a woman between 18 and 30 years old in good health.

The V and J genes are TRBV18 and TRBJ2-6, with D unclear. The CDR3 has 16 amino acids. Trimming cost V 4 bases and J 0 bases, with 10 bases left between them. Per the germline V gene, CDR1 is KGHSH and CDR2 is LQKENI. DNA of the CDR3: TGTGCCAGCTCACTCTCAGTATTCTCTGGGGCCAACGTCCTGACTTTC. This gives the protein CASSLSVFSGANVLTF.

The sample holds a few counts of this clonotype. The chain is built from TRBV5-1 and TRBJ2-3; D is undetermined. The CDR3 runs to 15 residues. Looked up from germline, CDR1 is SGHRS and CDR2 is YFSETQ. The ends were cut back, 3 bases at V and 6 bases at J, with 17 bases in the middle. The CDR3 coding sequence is TGCGCCAGCAGCTCCGGGCCGCTTAACGCGGATACGCAGTATTTT. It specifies CASSSGPLNADTQYF.

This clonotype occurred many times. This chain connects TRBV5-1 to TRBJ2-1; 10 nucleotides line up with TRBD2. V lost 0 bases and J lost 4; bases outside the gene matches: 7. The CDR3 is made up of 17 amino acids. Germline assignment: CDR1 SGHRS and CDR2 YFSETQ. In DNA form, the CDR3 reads TGCGCCAGCAGCTTGGTAGGAGCGGGGGGGCGGTACAATGAGCAGTTCTTC. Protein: CASSLVGAGGRYNEQFF.

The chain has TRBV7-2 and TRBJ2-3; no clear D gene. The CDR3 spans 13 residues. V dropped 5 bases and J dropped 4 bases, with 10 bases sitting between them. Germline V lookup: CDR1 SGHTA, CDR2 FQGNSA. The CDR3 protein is CASSNGGPDTQYF. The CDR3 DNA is TGTGCCAGCAGCAATGGTGGTCCAGATACGCAGTATTTT.

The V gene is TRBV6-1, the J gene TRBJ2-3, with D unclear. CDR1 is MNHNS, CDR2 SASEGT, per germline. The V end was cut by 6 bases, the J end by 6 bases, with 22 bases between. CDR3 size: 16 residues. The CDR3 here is CASRTTILFPSDTQYF. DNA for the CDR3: TGTGCCAGCAGAACAACCATTCTATTCCCGTCCGATACGCAGTATTTT.

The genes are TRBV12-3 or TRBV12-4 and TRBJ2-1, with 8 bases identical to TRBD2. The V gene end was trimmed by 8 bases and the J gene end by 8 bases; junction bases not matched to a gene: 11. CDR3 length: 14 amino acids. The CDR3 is CASSYTRGAYEQFF. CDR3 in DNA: TGTGCCAGCTCCTATACGCGGGGGGCTTATGAGCAGTTCTTC.

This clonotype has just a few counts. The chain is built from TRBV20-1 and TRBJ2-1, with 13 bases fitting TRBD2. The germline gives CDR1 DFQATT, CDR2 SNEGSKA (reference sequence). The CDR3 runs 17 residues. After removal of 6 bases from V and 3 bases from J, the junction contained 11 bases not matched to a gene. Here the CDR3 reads CSAFRTSGGNLYNEQFF. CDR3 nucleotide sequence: TGCAGTGCCTTCAGGACTAGCGGGGGAAACCTCTACAATGAGCAGTTCTTC.

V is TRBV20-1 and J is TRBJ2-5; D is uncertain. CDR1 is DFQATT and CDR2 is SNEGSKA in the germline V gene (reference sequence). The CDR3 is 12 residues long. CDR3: CSLVASQETQYF. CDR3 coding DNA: TGCAGCCTCGTGGCCTCACAAGAGACCCAGTACTTC.

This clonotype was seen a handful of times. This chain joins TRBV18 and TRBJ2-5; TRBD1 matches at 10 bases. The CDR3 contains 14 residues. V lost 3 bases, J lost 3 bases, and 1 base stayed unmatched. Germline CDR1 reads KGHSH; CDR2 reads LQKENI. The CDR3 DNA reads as TGTGCCAGCTCACCCGGGACAGGGGAAGAGACCCAGTACTTC. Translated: CASSPGTGEETQYF.

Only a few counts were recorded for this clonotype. CDR3 DNA: TGTGCCAGCAGTGAGAGGGACAGAGGACGGAATTCACCCCTCCACTTT. Protein sequence: CASSERDRGRNSPLHF. The chain recombines TRBV12-3 or TRBV12-4 with TRBJ1-6; 7 bases line up with TRBD1. Trimming removed 5 bases from V and 7 bases from J; junction bases left unmatched: 11. The CDR3 is 16 amino acids.

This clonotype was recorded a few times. CDR3 nucleotide sequence: TGCGGCCTAGCGATCTACAATGAGCAGTTCTTC. Protein product: CGLAIYNEQFF. V usage is TRBV20-1 and J usage is TRBJ2-1; D possibly corresponds to TRBD2 (6 bases). Germline lookup yields CDR1 DFQATT and CDR2 SNEGSKA (reference sequence). The CDR3 is made up of 11 amino acids.

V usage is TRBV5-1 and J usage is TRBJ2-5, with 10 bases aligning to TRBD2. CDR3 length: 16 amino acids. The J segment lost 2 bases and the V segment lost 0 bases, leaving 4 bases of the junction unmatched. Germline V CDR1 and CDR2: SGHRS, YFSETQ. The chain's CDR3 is CASSLGTSGPQETQYF. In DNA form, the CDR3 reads TGCGCCAGCAGCTTGGGGACTAGCGGACCTCAAGAGACCCAGTACTTC. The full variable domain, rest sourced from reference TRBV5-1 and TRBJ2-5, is KAGVTQTPRYLIKTRGQQVTLSCSPISGHRSVSWYQQTPGQGLQFLFEYFSETQRNKGNFPGRFSGRQFSNSRSEMNVSTLELGDSALYLCASSLGTSGPQETQYFGPGTRLLVL.

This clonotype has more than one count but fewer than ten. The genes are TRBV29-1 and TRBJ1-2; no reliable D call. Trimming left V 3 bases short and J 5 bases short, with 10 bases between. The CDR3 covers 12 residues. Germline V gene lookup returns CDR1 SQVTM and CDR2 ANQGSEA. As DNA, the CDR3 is TGCAGCGTTGAGGCAGGCAATTATGGCTACACCTTC. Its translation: CSVEAGNYGYTF.

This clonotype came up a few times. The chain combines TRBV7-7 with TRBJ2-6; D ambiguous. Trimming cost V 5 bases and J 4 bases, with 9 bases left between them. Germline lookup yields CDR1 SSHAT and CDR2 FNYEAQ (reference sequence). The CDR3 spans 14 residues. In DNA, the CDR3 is TGTGCCAGCAGCCCCCTCACCGGGGCCAACGTCCTGACTTTC. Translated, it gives CASSPLTGANVLTF.

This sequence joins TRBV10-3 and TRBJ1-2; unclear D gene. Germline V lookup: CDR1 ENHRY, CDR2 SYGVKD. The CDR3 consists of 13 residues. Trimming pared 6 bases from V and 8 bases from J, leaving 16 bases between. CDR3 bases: TGTGCCATCAGCGGCTCCGACGGTTTAGGCTACACCTTC. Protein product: CAISGSDGLGYTF.

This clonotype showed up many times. In DNA, the CDR3 is TGTGCCAGCAGCCTTTACTTCGAAGCTTTCTTT. Translated: CASSLYFEAFF. This chain links TRBV3-1 with TRBJ1-1; no clear D. Per germline, CDR1 LGHDT and CDR2 YNNKEL (reference sequence). Trimming removed 4 bases from V and 8 bases from J, with 8 bases in between. CDR3 size: 11 residues.

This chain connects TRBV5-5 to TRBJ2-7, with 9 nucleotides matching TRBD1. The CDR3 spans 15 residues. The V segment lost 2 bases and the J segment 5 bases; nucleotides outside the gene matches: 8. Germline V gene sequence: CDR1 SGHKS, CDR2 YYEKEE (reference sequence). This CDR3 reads CASSLFRDREDEQYF. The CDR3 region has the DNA TGTGCCAGCAGCTTATTCCGGGACAGGGAGGACGAGCAGTACTTC. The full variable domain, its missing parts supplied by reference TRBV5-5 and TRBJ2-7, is DAGVTQSPTHLIKTRGQQVTLRCSPISGHKSVSWYQQVLGQGPQFIFQYYEKEERGRGNFPDRFSARQFPNYSSELNVNALLLGDSALYLCASSLFRDREDEQYFGPGTRLTVT.

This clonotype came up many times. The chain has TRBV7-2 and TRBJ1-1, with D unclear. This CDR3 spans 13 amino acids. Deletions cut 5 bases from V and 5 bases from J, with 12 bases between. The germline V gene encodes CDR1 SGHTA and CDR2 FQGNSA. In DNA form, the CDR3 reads TGTGCCAGCAGCAGGACGATTTTGACTGAAGCTTTCTTT. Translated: CASSRTILTEAFF. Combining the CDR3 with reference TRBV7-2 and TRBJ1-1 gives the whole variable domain GAGVSQSPSNKVTEKGKDVELRCDPISGHTALYWYRQSLGQGLEFLIYFQGNSAPDKSGLPSDRFSAERTGGSVSTLTIQRTQQEDSAVYLCASSRTILTEAFFGQGTRLTVV.

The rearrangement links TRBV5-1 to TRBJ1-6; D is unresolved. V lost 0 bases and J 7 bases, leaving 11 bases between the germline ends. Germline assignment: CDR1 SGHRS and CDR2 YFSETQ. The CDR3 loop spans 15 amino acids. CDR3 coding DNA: TGCGCCAGCAGCTTGGACAGTCCCGGGAATTCACCCCTCCACTTT. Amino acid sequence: CASSLDSPGNSPLHF.

The CDR3 protein is CASSLVVAGRYEQYF. The CDR3 DNA is TGTGCCAGCAGCTTAGTAGTAGCGGGGAGGTACGAGCAGTACTTC. The J gene is TRBJ2-7, the V gene TRBV7-9; the match to TRBD2 covers 8 bases. This CDR3 contains 15 residues. In germline, CDR1 is SEHNR, CDR2 FQNEAQ (reference sequence). The V gene end was trimmed by 1 base and the J gene end by 4 bases; junction bases not matched to a gene: 6.

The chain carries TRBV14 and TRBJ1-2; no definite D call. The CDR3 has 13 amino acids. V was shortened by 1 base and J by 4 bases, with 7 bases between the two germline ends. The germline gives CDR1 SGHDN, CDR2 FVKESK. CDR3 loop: CASSQGGIYGYTF. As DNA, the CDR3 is TGTGCCAGCAGCCAAGGAGGTATCTATGGCTACACCTTC. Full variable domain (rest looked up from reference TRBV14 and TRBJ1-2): EAGVTQFPSHSVIEKGQTVTLRCDPISGHDNLYWYRRVMGKEIKFLLHFVKESKQDESGMPNNRFLAERTGGTYSTLKVQPAELEDSGVYFCASSQGGIYGYTFGSGTRLTVV.